This T cell receptor beta chain was documented in a study of human T cells and chemical hapten exposure. Time point: patch test 1, 2 weeks after DPC sensitization. Treatment described: therapeutic diphenylcyclopropenone sensitization with weekly scalp DPC. Unfractionated whole blood was the source from which total RNA was extracted. Trimming removed 4 bases at V and 7 bases at J, with 12 bases between. This CDR3 is built from 13 residues. Germline V gives CDR1 SGHDT, CDR2 YYEEEE. Attachment of unique molecular identifiers to individual cDNA molecules was performed in the library. Study processing details: Individual samples carried between roughly 23,224 and 700,000 TCRs, with some 100,000 as the median. One entry per CDR3 protein results from TCRdb running MiXCR on the RACE reads. The V and J calls here are based on TCRdb, not the publication. Of about 360,000 distinct CDR3 sequences listed, approximately 4.4% are singletons.

This clonotype was seen only a few times. The chain links TRBV5-6 to TRBJ1-5; no definite D call. Specimen: whole blood, collected in connection with sensitization to the hapten diphenylcyclopropenone (DPC). The clonotype was recovered from a woman in her forties or fifties with alopecia areata. Some clones in this sample may be carry-over from other donors' samples. The CDR3 DNA follows: TGTGCCAGCAGCCTCCATGCTGAGCAGCCCCAGCATTTT. It specifies CASSLHAEQPQHF.